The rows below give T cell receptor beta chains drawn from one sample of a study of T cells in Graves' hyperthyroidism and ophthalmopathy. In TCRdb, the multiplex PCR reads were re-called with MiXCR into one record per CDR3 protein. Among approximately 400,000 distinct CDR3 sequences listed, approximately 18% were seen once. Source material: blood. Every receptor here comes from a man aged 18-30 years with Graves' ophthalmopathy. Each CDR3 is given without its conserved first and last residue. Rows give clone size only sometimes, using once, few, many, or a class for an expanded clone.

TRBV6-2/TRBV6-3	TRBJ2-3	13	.	ASSYSGGITDTQY
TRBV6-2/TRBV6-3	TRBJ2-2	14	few	ASSYSQGAQTGELF
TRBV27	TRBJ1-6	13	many	ASSTGTGANSPLH
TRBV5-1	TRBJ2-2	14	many	ASSLEARANTGELF
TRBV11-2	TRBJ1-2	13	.	ASSLRGEGNYGYT
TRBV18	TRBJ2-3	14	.	ASSPNQDSGPDTQY
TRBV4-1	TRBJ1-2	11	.	ASSRGQSEGYT
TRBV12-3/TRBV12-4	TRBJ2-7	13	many	ASSSPGTGIYEQY
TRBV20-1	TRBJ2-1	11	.	SQTSLNLNEQF
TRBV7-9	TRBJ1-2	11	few	ASSLEERYGYT
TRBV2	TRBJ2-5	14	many	ASSDSLAGLQETQY
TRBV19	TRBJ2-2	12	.	ASRARGQTGELF
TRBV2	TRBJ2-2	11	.	ASRNRDTGELF
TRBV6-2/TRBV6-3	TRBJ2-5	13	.	ASSYSPGGGETQY
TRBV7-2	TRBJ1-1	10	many	ASSTYRGEAF
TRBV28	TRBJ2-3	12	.	ASRQGTSGDTQY
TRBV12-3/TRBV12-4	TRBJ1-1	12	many	ASSPGPLNTEAF
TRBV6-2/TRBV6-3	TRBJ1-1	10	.	ASSYSPMQAF
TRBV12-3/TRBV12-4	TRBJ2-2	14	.	ASSSYPGSNTGELF
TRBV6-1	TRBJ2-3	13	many	ASSLRPAWAVTQY
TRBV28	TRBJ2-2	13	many	ASSTASQNTGELF
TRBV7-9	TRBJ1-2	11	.	ASSLAAVNGYT
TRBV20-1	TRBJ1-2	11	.	SAGTTGGPGYT
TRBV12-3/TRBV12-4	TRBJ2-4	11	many	ASSFGPKNIQY
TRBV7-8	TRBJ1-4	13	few	ASRLTGGGEEKLF
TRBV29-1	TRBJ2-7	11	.	SVEGAVDYEQY
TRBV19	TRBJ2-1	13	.	ASSIGVRGGNEQF
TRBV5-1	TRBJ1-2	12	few	ASTTGGAWDGYT